The present T cell receptor (beta chain) was sequenced within a study of CD8+ T cells in alopecia areata. CD4+ and CD8+ T cells were sorted from PBMCs stained for CD3, CD4 and CD8. Broader study findings: Normal skin's resident alphabeta T cells are sequenced alongside lesional scalp T cells. In lesional scalp, particularly from alopecia totalis/universalis, clonality was higher than in normal scalp. Sharing of TCRs across patients appeared less clear than in mice, possibly for HLA-related reasons.

A remark on this clone: Its antigen is currently unknown.

Trimming stripped 6 bases from V and 8 bases from J, with 13 bases between. The CDR3 extends over 13 amino acids. Per germline, CDR1 LNHDA and CDR2 SQIVND (reference sequence). Extracted RNA was reverse transcribed, and the resulting cDNA served as sequencing template. Sequencing used immunoSEQ multiplex PCR; TCRdb keeps in-frame clones, though not all of them. The repertoire holds 150,000 to 200,000 clones, with 50% to 60% as singletons. This receptor was identified in a human donor in good health. Sequenced sample: CD4+ T cells sorted from blood. This chain joins TRBV19 and TRBJ1-4; D is unclear. The CDR3 loop reads CASRTAVGEKLFF. DNA of the CDR3: TGTGCCAGTAGAACAGCGGTGGGGGAAAAACTGTTTTTT.